The 3 T cell receptor beta chains in this list originate from one sample, sequenced in a study of cytomegalovirus exposure and HLA in healthy donors. Primers: 60 Vbeta forward and 13 Jbeta reverse. TCRdb's copy holds only in-frame clones and misses some; the assay was immunoSEQ multiplex PCR. In the table there are over 75,000 clones, around four fifths of which are singletons. Sequencing was performed on PBMCs. Source of these receptors: a man between 25 and 39 years old in good health and CMV-seropositive.

The V gene is TRBV19, the J gene TRBJ2-7, with 10 bases aligning to TRBD1. With V trimmed by 4 bases and J by 2 bases, 5 bases remained unmatched. CDR3 size: 15 residues. Germline-derived CDR1 and CDR2 are LNHDA and SQIVND (reference sequence). In DNA, the CDR3 is TGTGCCAGTAGTAGTGGGACAGGGGCTCCCTACGAGCAGTACTTC. It translates to CASSSGTGAPYEQYF.

The table lists this clone with a count of one. The chain links TRBV7-9 to TRBJ2-1; D is perhaps TRBD1 (6 bases). V lost 3 bases, J lost 9 bases, and 18 bases lay in between. The CDR3 is 15 amino acids. Germline CDR1 SEHNR, CDR2 FQNEAQ (reference sequence). The CDR3 sequence: CASSLAAGLGGEQFF. CDR3 nucleotides: TGTGCCAGCAGCTTGGCGGCAGGCCTAGGGGGTGAGCAGTTCTTC.

The rearrangement links TRBV2 to TRBJ2-5; 9 bases agree with TRBD1. Judging by the DNA end, TRBJ2-7 fits better; the J call may be wrong. The CDR3 covers 15 residues. Germline lookup yields CDR1 SNHLY and CDR2 FYNNEI. The CDR3 spells CASRTIGQGRSEQYF. The CDR3 region has the DNA TGTGCCAGCAGGACGATAGGACAGGGGAGAAGCGAGCAGTACTTC.